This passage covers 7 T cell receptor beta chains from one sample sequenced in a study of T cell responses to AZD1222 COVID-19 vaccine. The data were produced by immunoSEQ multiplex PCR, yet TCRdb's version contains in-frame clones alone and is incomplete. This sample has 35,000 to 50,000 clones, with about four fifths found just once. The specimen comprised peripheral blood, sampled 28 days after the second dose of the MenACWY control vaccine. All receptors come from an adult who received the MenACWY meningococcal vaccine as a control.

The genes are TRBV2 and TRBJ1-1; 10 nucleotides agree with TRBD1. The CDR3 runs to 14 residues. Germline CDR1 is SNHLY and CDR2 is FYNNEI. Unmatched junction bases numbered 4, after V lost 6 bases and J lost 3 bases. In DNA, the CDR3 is TGTGCCAGCAGATGGACAGGGGGGCACACTGAAGCTTTCTTT. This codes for CASRWTGGHTEAFF.

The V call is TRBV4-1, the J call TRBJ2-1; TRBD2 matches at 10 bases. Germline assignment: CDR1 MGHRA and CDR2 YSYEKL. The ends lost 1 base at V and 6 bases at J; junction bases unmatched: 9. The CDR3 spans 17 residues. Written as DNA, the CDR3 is TGCGCCAGCAGCCAAGGGGGTAGCGGGGGGACCATCAATGAGCAGTTCTTC. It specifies CASSQGGSGGTINEQFF.

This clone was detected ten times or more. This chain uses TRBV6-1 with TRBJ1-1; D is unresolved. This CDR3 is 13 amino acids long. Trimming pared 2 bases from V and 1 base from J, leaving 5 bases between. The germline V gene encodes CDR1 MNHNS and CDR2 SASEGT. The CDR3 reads CASSERENTEAFF. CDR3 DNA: TGTGCCAGCAGTGAAAGGGAGAACACTGAAGCTTTCTTT.

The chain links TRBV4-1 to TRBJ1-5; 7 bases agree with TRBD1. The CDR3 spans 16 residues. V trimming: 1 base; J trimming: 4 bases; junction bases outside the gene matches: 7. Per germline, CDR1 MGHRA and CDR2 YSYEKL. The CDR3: CASSQVWAGGNQPQHF. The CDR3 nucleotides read TGCGCCAGCAGCCAAGTTTGGGCAGGGGGGAATCAGCCCCAGCATTTT.

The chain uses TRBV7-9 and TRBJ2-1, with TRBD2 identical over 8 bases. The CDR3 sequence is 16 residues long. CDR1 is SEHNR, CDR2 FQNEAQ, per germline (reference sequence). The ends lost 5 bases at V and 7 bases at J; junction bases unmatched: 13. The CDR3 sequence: CASSARSSGIVNEQFF. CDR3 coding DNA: TGTGCCAGCAGCGCCCGGAGTAGCGGGATAGTTAATGAGCAGTTCTTC. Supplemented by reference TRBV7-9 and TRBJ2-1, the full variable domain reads DTGVSQNPRHKITKRGQNVTFRCDPISEHNRLYWYRQTLGQGPEFLTYFQNEAQLEKSRLLSDRFSAERPKGSFSTLEIQRTEQGDSAMYLCASSARSSGIVNEQFFGPGTRLTVL.

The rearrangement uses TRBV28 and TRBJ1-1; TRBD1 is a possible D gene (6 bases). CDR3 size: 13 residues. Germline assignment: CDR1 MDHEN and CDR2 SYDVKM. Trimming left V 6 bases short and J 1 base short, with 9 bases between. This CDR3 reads CASSRTENTEAFF. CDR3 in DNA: TGTGCCAGCAGCCGGACAGAGAACACTGAAGCTTTCTTT.

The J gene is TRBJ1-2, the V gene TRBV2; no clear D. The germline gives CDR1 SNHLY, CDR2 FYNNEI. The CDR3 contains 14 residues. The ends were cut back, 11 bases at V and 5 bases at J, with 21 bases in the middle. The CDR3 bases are TGTGCCTTTAAAATCCCCCTCCCTGGGTATGGCTACACCTTC. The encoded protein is CAFKIPLPGYGYTF.